The 11 T cell receptor beta chains presented below share a single source sample, sequenced in a study of identifying expanded T cells in peripheral blood. TCRdb's copy holds only in-frame clones and misses some; the assay was immunoSEQ multiplex PCR. The sample contains about 100,000 clones, roughly 88% of which appear only once. The sample consisted of blood. These receptors originate from a person aged 18 to 75 in good health.

The chain couples TRBV29-1 to TRBJ1-2; D not certain. The germline V and J ends were trimmed by 8 bases and 0 bases, with 10 bases remaining between them. The CDR3 sequence is 12 residues long. Germline V gives CDR1 SQVTM, CDR2 ANQGSEA. The CDR3 region has the DNA TGCAGCCTCCTCGACACTAACTATGGCTACACCTTC. Its translation is CSLLDTNYGYTF.

The chain uses TRBV15 and TRBJ1-6; D is unresolved. This CDR3 is built from 15 residues. Deletions cut 0 bases from V and 3 bases from J, with 6 bases between. CDR1 and CDR2 from the germline V gene are LNHNV and YYDKDF (reference sequence). This chain's CDR3 is CATSRDLFYNSPLHF. CDR3 in DNA: TGTGCCACCAGCAGAGACCTGTTCTATAATTCACCCCTCCACTTT. The entire variable domain, with the rest obtained from reference TRBV15 and TRBJ1-6, is as follows: DAMVIQNPRYQVTQFGKPVTLSCSQTLNHNVMYWYQQKSSQAPKLLFHYYDKDFNNEADTPDNFQSRRPNTSFCFLDIRSPGLGDTAMYLCATSRDLFYNSPLHFGNGTRLTVT.

The CDR3 DNA sequence: TGTGCCAGCAGCCAAGAATGGGGGACAGGGGGCCGATTTAACACCGGGGAGCTGTTTTTT. Translation: CASSQEWGTGGRFNTGELFF. The genes are TRBV14 and TRBJ2-2; 12 nucleotides line up with TRBD1. J gave up 2 bases and V 0 bases, and 10 bases lay outside the gene matches. The CDR3 has 20 residues. The germline V gene encodes CDR1 SGHDN and CDR2 FVKESK.

The chain links TRBV6-5 to TRBJ2-5, with D possibly being TRBD2 (7 bases). Germline V CDR1 and CDR2: MNHEY, SVGAGI. Trimming stripped 5 bases from V and 5 bases from J, with 15 bases between. CDR3 length: 14 residues. The CDR3 reads CASSGPGGRETQYF. In DNA, the CDR3 is TGTGCCAGCAGTGGCCCCGGGGGGCGGGAGACCCAGTACTTC.

The genes are TRBV19 and TRBJ2-1; 8 nucleotides align to TRBD2. After removal of 5 bases from V and 9 bases from J, the junction contained 6 bases not matched to a gene. The CDR3 totals 13 residues. Germline assignment: CDR1 LNHDA and CDR2 SQIVND (reference sequence). The DNA for the CDR3 is TGTGCCAGTAGTCGGGGGGGCGGGCGTGAGCAGTTCTTC. Residues: CASSRGGGREQFF.

This rearrangement joins TRBV11-2 to TRBJ2-7, with no clear D. Per the germline V gene, CDR1 is SGHAT and CDR2 is FQNNGV. The CDR3 contains 11 residues. Trimming stripped 1 base from V and 7 bases from J, with 5 bases between. Here the CDR3 reads CASSLVFEQYF. DNA for the CDR3: TGTGCCAGCAGCTTAGTTTTTGAGCAGTACTTC.

The rearrangement links TRBV5-1 to TRBJ1-1; D is possibly TRBD1 (6 bases). CDR1 SGHRS and CDR2 YFSETQ come from the germline V gene. V was cut by 4 bases and J by 1 base, with 11 bases left in between. This CDR3 region has 14 residues. For the CDR3, the DNA is TGCGCCAGCAGCCGGGACATTGGGAACACTGAAGCTTTCTTT. This translates into CASSRDIGNTEAFF.

This chain connects TRBV14 to TRBJ2-4; D remains ambiguous. Deletions cut 3 bases from V and 4 bases from J, with 7 bases between. In germline, CDR1 is SGHDN, CDR2 FVKESK. The CDR3 covers 13 residues. Written as DNA, the CDR3 is TGTGCCAGCAGCCAGTACGGAAAAAACATTCAGTACTTC. It encodes CASSQYGKNIQYF.

The chain uses TRBV7-2 and TRBJ2-5, with 9 bases lining up with TRBD2. The CDR3 loop spans 15 amino acids. The V and J ends lost 4 bases and 5 bases, in that order; junction bases with no gene match: 8. In germline, CDR1 is SGHTA, CDR2 FQGNSA. The CDR3 DNA reads TGTGCCAGCAGCTCCCCTAGCGGGATGGTGGAGACCCAGTACTTC. Amino acids: CASSSPSGMVETQYF.

The rearrangement uses TRBV30 and TRBJ1-5; D is possibly TRBD1 (5 bases). In germline, CDR1 is GTSNPN, CDR2 SVGIG (reference sequence). With 3 bases removed from V and 0 bases from J, the gap between germline ends came to 12 bases. There are 15 residues in the CDR3. CDR3 DNA: TGTGCCTGGAGCGCAGGGCTTGGTAGCAATCAGCCCCAGCATTTT. Translating gives CAWSAGLGSNQPQHF.

The V call is TRBV10-2, the J call TRBJ2-1; no clear D gene. Trimming took off 6 bases at V and 8 bases at J, with 17 bases between the two ends. CDR1 is WSHSY, CDR2 SAAADI, per germline. This CDR3 has 14 residues. CDR3 nucleotides: TGCGCCAGCAGGATTGGGAACAACATCGATGAGCAGTTCTTC. Protein: CASRIGNNIDEQFF.